The 7 T cell receptor beta chains reported below all come from one sample, sequenced in a study of spatial heterogeneity in lung cancer. MiXCR was run by TCRdb on the 5' RACE reads, yielding one entry per CDR3 protein. The sample carries roughly 120,000 distinct CDR3 sequences, approximately 10% recorded once. As to time point: blood at routine non-recurrence follow-up after resection. Source: PBMCs, taken at follow-up. These receptors all stem from a female donor with early-stage non-small cell lung cancer.

This clonotype was observed many times. This chain links TRBV24-1 with TRBJ1-5, with TRBD1 identical over 9 bases. Germline assignment: CDR1 KGHDR and CDR2 SFDVKD. With 4 bases clipped from V and 6 bases from J, the junction kept 9 bases outside the gene matches. This CDR3 comprises 16 residues. The CDR3 region is CATSESGQGKGQPQHF. Here the CDR3 DNA reads TGTGCCACCAGTGAGTCGGGACAGGGAAAGGGTCAGCCCCAGCATTTT.

This sequence joins TRBV7-8 and TRBJ2-3; TRBD2 aligns across 8 bases. Germline lookup yields CDR1 SGHVS and CDR2 FQNEAQ. V shed 5 bases, J shed 5 bases, and the junction held 6 bases outside the gene matches. The CDR3 has 14 amino acids. The chain's CDR3 is CASSRTSLGDTQYF. The CDR3 DNA reads TGTGCCAGCAGCCGGACTAGCTTGGGAGATACGCAGTATTTT.

This clonotype showed up just a few times. The chain links TRBV10-3 to TRBJ2-3; D remains unclear. Germline V gives CDR1 ENHRY, CDR2 SYGVKD. The CDR3 runs 13 residues. V was shortened by 6 bases and J by 3 bases, with 10 bases between the two germline ends. Written as DNA, the CDR3 is TGTGCCATCAGACCGAGTTATACAGATACGCAGTATTTT. The encoded protein is CAIRPSYTDTQYF.

This clonotype was counted between two and nine times. The V call is TRBV6-2 or TRBV6-3, the J call TRBJ2-7; TRBD2 aligns across 9 bases. The CDR3 consists of 15 residues. The V segment lost 7 bases and the J segment 8 bases; nucleotides outside the gene matches: 15. In germline, CDR1 is MNHEY, CDR2 SVGEGT. The CDR3 is CASTLAGASGNKQYV. The DNA for the CDR3 is TGTGCCAGCACGCTCGCCGGGGCTAGCGGGAACAAGCAGTACGTC.

This clonotype was seen repeatedly, ten times or more. The CDR3 DNA reads TGTGCCAGCAGTTTATTTGCTTATCAACAGGGGGCGCGGGTGCAAGAGACCCAGTACTTC. This translates into CASSLFAYQQGARVQETQYF. The rearrangement uses TRBV27 and TRBJ2-5; 9 positions agree with TRBD1. The length of the CDR3 is 20 residues. Germline assignment: CDR1 MNHEY and CDR2 SMNVEV (reference sequence). V shed 1 base, J shed 2 bases, and the junction held 17 bases outside the gene matches.

The chain couples TRBV4-2 to TRBJ2-3; 10 bases agree with TRBD2. The CDR3 is 18 amino acids. Germline CDR1 and CDR2: LGHNA and YNFKEQ. V lost 0 bases, J lost 2 bases, and 8 bases stayed unmatched. CDR3 nucleotides: TGTGCCAGCAGCCAAGATGGACGGCTAGCGGGAGTCACAGATACGCAGTATTTT. Its translation is CASSQDGRLAGVTDTQYF.

The V and J genes are TRBV18 and TRBJ2-3; D not certain. Germline V CDR1 and CDR2: KGHSH, LQKENI. Trimming removed 3 bases from V and 4 bases from J, with 8 bases in between. The CDR3 loop spans 13 amino acids. The CDR3 protein is CASSPNPSDTQYF. The DNA for the CDR3 is TGTGCCAGCTCACCCAACCCTTCAGATACGCAGTATTTT. Combining the CDR3 with reference TRBV18 and TRBJ2-3 gives the whole variable domain NAGVMQNPRHLVRRRGQEARLRCSPMKGHSHVYWYRQLPEEGLKFMVYLQKENIIDESGMPKERFSAEFPKEGPSILRIQQVVRGDSAAYFCASSPNPSDTQYFGPGTRLTVL.